These 29 T cell receptor beta chains originate from one sample sequenced in a study of CD8+ T cells in alopecia areata. Sequencing used cDNA as its template, made by extracting RNA and reverse transcribing it. Data came from immunoSEQ multiplex PCR; TCRdb stores just in-frame clones and leaves some out. The data hold about 250,000 clones, with 45% to 70% observed a single time. Treatment reported: oral pan-JAK inhibitor, 5-10 mg twice daily. The specimen comprised CD4+ T cells sorted from blood, sampled at roughly week 53, from a patient treated with tofacitinib. These receptors were obtained from a human donor with alopecia areata.

For this clone: Distinct nucleotide sequences in the sample also encode this CDR3. The rearrangement uses TRBV5-1 and TRBJ2-2; D is undetermined. Trimming cost V 2 bases and J 5 bases, with 7 bases left between them. CDR1 is SGHRS and CDR2 is YFSETQ in the germline V gene. The CDR3 loop spans 13 amino acids. This CDR3 is CASSFGNTGELFF. The CDR3 DNA follows: TGCGCCAGCAGCTTCGGCAATACCGGGGAGCTGTTTTTT.

The rearrangement links TRBV25-1 to TRBJ2-7; D ambiguous. This CDR3 has 13 amino acids. V lost 3 bases and J 5 bases, leaving 11 bases between the germline ends. Germline assignment: CDR1 MGHDK and CDR2 SYGVNS. CDR3 nucleotide sequence: TGTGCCAGCAGTGATGGCCCGTGGGACGAGCAGTACTTC. Translated: CASSDGPWDEQYF.

The rearrangement uses TRBV29-1 and TRBJ2-5; D remains ambiguous. The CDR3 spans 11 residues. Germline V gene sequence: CDR1 SQVTM, CDR2 ANQGSEA. Trimming removed 6 bases at V and 5 bases at J, with 10 bases between. The CDR3: CSVVFAETQYF. The CDR3 nucleotides are TGCAGCGTCGTGTTTGCGGAGACCCAGTACTTC.

J is TRBJ2-5 and V is TRBV9; D remains unclear. The germline CDR1 and CDR2 sequences are SGDLS and YYNGEE. CDR3 length: 14 residues. Trimming shortened V by 2 bases and J by 2 bases, and 10 bases separated the two germline ends. Here the CDR3 reads CASSVNWIQETQYF. The CDR3 region has the DNA TGTGCCAGCAGCGTTAACTGGATACAAGAGACCCAGTACTTC.

This clone was found a few times. This chain joins TRBV30 and TRBJ1-1, with D perhaps matching TRBD1 (6 bases). CDR1 is GTSNPN, CDR2 SVGIG, per germline (reference sequence). Trimming took off 0 bases at V and 5 bases at J, with 10 bases between the two ends. This CDR3 has 13 amino acids. The CDR3 protein is CAWSVRQGTEAFF. The DNA of the CDR3 is TGTGCCTGGAGTGTACGCCAGGGGACTGAAGCTTTCTTT. Full variable domain (rest looked up from reference TRBV30 and TRBJ1-1): SQTIHQWPATLVQPVGSPLSLECTVEGTSNPNLYWYRQAAGRGLQLLFYSVGIGQISSEVPQNLSASRPQDRQFILSSKKLLLSDSGFYLCAWSVRQGTEAFFGQGTRLTVV.

The CDR3 DNA follows: TGTGCCAGCAGTTCGCCCGGACGGGGCTACACCTTC. It specifies CASSSPGRGYTF. This chain uses TRBV6-5 with TRBJ1-2; the D is unclear. The CDR3 sequence is 12 residues long. CDR1 and CDR2 (germline): MNHEY, SVGAGI. With 4 bases removed from V and 8 bases from J, the gap between germline ends came to 11 bases.

This clone is a singleton in its sample. The chain has TRBV9 and TRBJ2-5; TRBD1 agrees at 12 bases. The CDR3 consists of 15 residues. V was clipped by 3 bases and J by 5 bases; unmatched bases: 5. Germline V gives CDR1 SGDLS, CDR2 YYNGEE. The chain's CDR3 is CASSASGTGGETQYF. The DNA of the CDR3 is TGTGCCAGCAGCGCCTCCGGGACAGGGGGCGAGACCCAGTACTTC. Together with reference TRBV9 and TRBJ2-5, the CDR3 gives the full variable domain: DSGVTQTPKHLITATGQRVTLRCSPRSGDLSVYWYQQSLDQGLQFLIQYYNGEERAKGNILERFSAQQFPDLHSELNLSSLELGDSALYFCASSASGTGGETQYFGPGTRLLVL.

The chain recombines TRBV25-1 with TRBJ2-6; TRBD1 matches 9 bases. Germline-derived CDR1 and CDR2 are MGHDK and SYGVNS. This CDR3 has 16 amino acids. With V trimmed by 11 bases and J by 0 bases, 8 bases remained unmatched. Here the CDR3 reads CAAGQGGPSGANVLTF. The DNA for the CDR3 is TGTGCCGCGGGACAGGGCGGACCCTCTGGGGCCAACGTCCTGACTTTC.

There are a few counts of this clone. This chain joins TRBV5-1 and TRBJ2-3; D unresolved. Germline V gene lookup returns CDR1 SGHRS and CDR2 YFSETQ. The CDR3 is 12 amino acids. Trimming shortened V by 9 bases and J by 0 bases, and 8 bases separated the two germline ends. The CDR3: CATGDSTDTQYF. CDR3 coding DNA: TGCGCCACAGGAGACAGCACAGATACGCAGTATTTT.

The chain combines TRBV29-1 with TRBJ2-3; weak D call: TRBD1 (6 bases). CDR1 is SQVTM and CDR2 is ANQGSEA in the germline V gene. The V and J ends lost 7 bases and 5 bases respectively, with 13 bases between them. The CDR3 extends over 12 amino acids. CDR3 sequence reads: CSADSLGDTQYF. In nucleotides, the CDR3 is TGCAGCGCGGACAGTCTAGGAGATACGCAGTATTTT.

The rearrangement uses TRBV25-1 and TRBJ2-3; D possibly corresponds to TRBD1 (5 bases). This CDR3 is built from 15 residues. The V gene lost 4 bases and the J gene lost 3 bases, with 14 bases spanning the gap. Germline CDR1 MGHDK, CDR2 SYGVNS. The CDR3 is CASSVGPTGTDTQYF. The CDR3 coding sequence is TGTGCCAGCAGTGTGGGGCCTACAGGAACAGATACGCAGTATTTT.

The chain has TRBV5-1 and TRBJ1-5; D uncertain. There are 15 residues in the CDR3. Germline V CDR1 and CDR2: SGHRS, YFSETQ. Trimming shortened V by 0 bases and J by 0 bases, and 7 bases separated the two germline ends. The CDR3 DNA is TGCGCCAGCAGCTTGGGACTGGATAGCAATCAGCCCCAGCATTTT. Encoded protein: CASSLGLDSNQPQHF.

The V and J genes are TRBV7-3 and TRBJ1-1; D uncertain. Germline V gene lookup returns CDR1 SGHTA and CDR2 FQGTGA. The CDR3 runs 11 residues. The V end was cut by 5 bases, the J end by 3 bases, with 4 bases between. DNA of the CDR3: TGTGCCAGCAGCGTCTACACTGAAGCTTTCTTT. This codes for CASSVYTEAFF.

V is TRBV30 and J is TRBJ2-7; no clear D gene. Germline-derived CDR1 and CDR2 are GTSNPN and SVGIG (reference sequence). Trimming stripped 5 bases from V and 2 bases from J, with 16 bases between. CDR3 size: 14 residues. The DNA of the CDR3 is TGTGCCTGGGGACCTATAACCCTTACCTACGAGCAGTACTTC. The encoded protein is CAWGPITLTYEQYF. Complete variable domain (other parts from reference TRBV30 and TRBJ2-7): SQTIHQWPATLVQPVGSPLSLECTVEGTSNPNLYWYRQAAGRGLQLLFYSVGIGQISSEVPQNLSASRPQDRQFILSSKKLLLSDSGFYLCAWGPITLTYEQYFGPGTRLTVT.

This chain joins TRBV30 and TRBJ1-6; D is unresolved. V shed 0 bases and J shed 9 bases, with 6 bases lying between them. The CDR3 has 12 residues. From germline, CDR1 is GTSNPN and CDR2 SVGIG (reference sequence). The CDR3 sequence: CAWSVPPSPLHF. The CDR3 nucleotides read TGTGCCTGGAGTGTACCTCCTTCACCCCTCCACTTT.

V usage is TRBV6-5 and J usage is TRBJ1-6; D not certain. Deletions cut 6 bases from V and 4 bases from J, with 7 bases between. Germline CDR1 is MNHEY and CDR2 is SVGAGI. CDR3 length: 13 residues. The CDR3 region has the DNA TGTGCCAGCAGCCGGGTTTATAATTCACCCCTCCACTTT. This codes for CASSRVYNSPLHF.

The J gene is TRBJ1-6, the V gene TRBV13; D is ambiguous. The CDR3 spans 13 residues. The germline V gene encodes CDR1 PRHDT and CDR2 FYEKMQ (reference sequence). Trimming shortened V by 4 bases and J by 9 bases, and 10 bases separated the two germline ends. In nucleotides, the CDR3 is TGTGCCAGCAGCTCCCTAGGCGGTTCACCCCTCCACTTT. Protein: CASSSLGGSPLHF.

This chain connects TRBV27 to TRBJ2-6, with no clear D. The V end lost 7 bases, the J end lost 4 bases, and 8 bases lay between the germline ends. Germline CDR1 is MNHEY and CDR2 is SMNVEV (reference sequence). This CDR3 is 13 amino acids long. The CDR3 coding sequence is TGTGCCAGCACCGGTTTGGGGGCCAACGTCCTGACTTTC. Encoded protein: CASTGLGANVLTF.

The chain is built from TRBV30 and TRBJ2-7; 13 bases agree with TRBD2. Germline V gene sequence: CDR1 GTSNPN, CDR2 SVGIG (reference sequence). Losses at the gene ends were 1 base for V and 3 bases for J; bases not matched to a gene: 9. The CDR3 is 17 residues long. The CDR3 sequence: CAWSGTGLAGVIYEQYF. For the CDR3, the DNA is TGTGCCTGGAGTGGAACCGGACTAGCGGGAGTTATCTACGAGCAGTACTTC.

The CDR3 nucleotides are TGCGCCAGCAGCCCTCGGACTACCCTAGGCACAGATACGCAGTATTTT. Protein product: CASSPRTTLGTDTQYF. The chain employs TRBV4-3 and TRBJ2-3, with a tentative D call TRBD2 (6 bases). From germline, CDR1 is LGHNA and CDR2 YSLEER. V was clipped by 4 bases and J by 1 base, with 15 bases between them. The CDR3 totals 16 residues.

The chain is built from TRBV5-1 and TRBJ2-4; D might be TRBD1 (6 bases). Germline CDR1 is SGHRS and CDR2 is YFSETQ. The V gene lost 5 bases and the J gene lost 8 bases, with 20 bases spanning the gap. The CDR3 loop spans 15 amino acids. CDR3 residues: CASRQAGARMDIQYF. CDR3 in DNA: TGCGCCAGCAGACAAGCAGGGGCTCGGATGGACATTCAGTACTTC.

V and J are TRBV7-9 and TRBJ1-3, with a possible D match to TRBD1 (5 bases). CDR1 and CDR2 from the germline V gene are SEHNR and FQNEAQ (reference sequence). Deletions cut 5 bases from V and 1 base from J, with 18 bases between. This CDR3 is built from 17 residues. CDR3 loop: CASSTRDLGRSGNTIYF. In DNA, the CDR3 is TGTGCCAGCAGCACCCGGGACCTGGGACGTTCTGGAAACACCATATATTTT.

The chain recombines TRBV4-1 with TRBJ1-6, with TRBD1 as a possible D gene (5 bases). The CDR3 has 15 residues. V was cut by 4 bases and J by 7 bases, with 14 bases left in between. Germline lookup yields CDR1 MGHRA and CDR2 YSYEKL. This chain's CDR3 is CASSLRESGNSPLHF. DNA of the CDR3: TGCGCCAGCAGCCTCAGGGAGTCGGGCAATTCACCCCTCCACTTT.

The gene calls are TRBV5-1 and TRBJ2-3; D gene unclear. The CDR3 extends over 13 amino acids. V gave up 1 base and J gave up 3 bases, with 6 bases separating them. From germline, CDR1 is SGHRS and CDR2 YFSETQ. This CDR3 reads CASSLTATDTQYF. DNA for the CDR3: TGCGCCAGCAGCTTGACGGCTACAGATACGCAGTATTTT.

The chain employs TRBV15 and TRBJ2-5; TRBD2 aligns across 10 bases. J lost 5 bases, V lost 5 bases, and 14 bases had no gene match. The CDR3 length is 17 residues. CDR1 is LNHNV, CDR2 YYDKDF, per germline (reference sequence). This CDR3 reads CATSGPGSGGMVETQYF. Written as DNA, the CDR3 is TGTGCCACCAGCGGACCCGGTAGCGGGGGGATGGTTGAGACCCAGTACTTC. Using reference TRBV15 and TRBJ2-5 for the parts outside the CDR3, the full variable domain is DAMVIQNPRYQVTQFGKPVTLSCSQTLNHNVMYWYQQKSSQAPKLLFHYYDKDFNNEADTPDNFQSRRPNTSFCFLDIRSPGLGDTAMYLCATSGPGSGGMVETQYFGPGTRLLVL.

This chain uses TRBV7-9 with TRBJ2-7; D is uncertain. Deletions cut 1 base from V and 4 bases from J, with 11 bases between. This CDR3 is 14 amino acids long. Germline V gene lookup returns CDR1 SEHNR and CDR2 FQNEAQ (reference sequence). In nucleotides, the CDR3 is TGTGCCAGCAGCTTAGGCCAGCAAGTTTACGAGCAGTACTTC. It specifies CASSLGQQVYEQYF.

This clone was seen only a few times. This chain uses TRBV29-1 with TRBJ2-7, with 8 bases that match TRBD1. Germline trimming cut 4 bases from V and 0 bases from J; bases unmatched to any gene: 8. Germline V gene sequence: CDR1 SQVTM, CDR2 ANQGSEA. This CDR3 is 15 amino acids long. Here the CDR3 DNA reads TGCAGCGTTGGCCGAACAGGGGGAAGCTCCTACGAGCAGTACTTC. Translating gives CSVGRTGGSSYEQYF.

This chain joins TRBV4-3 and TRBJ2-1; 12 bases match TRBD2. Per germline, CDR1 LGHNA and CDR2 YSLEER. This CDR3 spans 14 amino acids. V shed 2 bases, J shed 13 bases, and the junction held 6 bases outside the gene matches. In DNA form, the CDR3 reads TGCGCCAGCAGCCAATCCCCTAGCGGGGGGGCCCAGTTCTTC. Amino acid sequence: CASSQSPSGGAQFF.

This clone was counted a single time. For the CDR3, the DNA is TGTGCCAGCACGACGGGGACATTCTCTGGGGCCAACGTCCTGACTTTC. Encoded protein: CASTTGTFSGANVLTF. The V and J genes are TRBV27 and TRBJ2-6; D is perhaps TRBD1 (6 bases). Germline V gene sequence: CDR1 MNHEY, CDR2 SMNVEV (reference sequence). Deletions cut 7 bases from V and 0 bases from J, with 13 bases between. The CDR3 length is 16 residues.